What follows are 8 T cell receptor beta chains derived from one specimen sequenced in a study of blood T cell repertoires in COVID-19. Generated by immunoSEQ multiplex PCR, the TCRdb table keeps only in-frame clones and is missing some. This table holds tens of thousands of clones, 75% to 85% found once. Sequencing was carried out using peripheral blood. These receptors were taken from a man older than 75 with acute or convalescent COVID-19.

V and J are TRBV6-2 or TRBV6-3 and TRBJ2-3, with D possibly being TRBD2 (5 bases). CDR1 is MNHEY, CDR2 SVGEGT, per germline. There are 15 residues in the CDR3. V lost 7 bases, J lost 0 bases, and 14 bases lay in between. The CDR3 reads CASTPVRGSTDTQYF. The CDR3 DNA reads TGTGCCAGCACCCCTGTCCGCGGGAGCACAGATACGCAGTATTTT.

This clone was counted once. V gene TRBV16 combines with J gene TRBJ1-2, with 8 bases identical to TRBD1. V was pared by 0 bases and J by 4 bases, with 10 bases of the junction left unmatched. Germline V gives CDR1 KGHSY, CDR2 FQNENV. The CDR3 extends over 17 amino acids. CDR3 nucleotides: TGTGCCAGCAGCCAATCGTGGGGCGGCAGGGGGCTCTATGGCTACACCTTC. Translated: CASSQSWGGRGLYGYTF.

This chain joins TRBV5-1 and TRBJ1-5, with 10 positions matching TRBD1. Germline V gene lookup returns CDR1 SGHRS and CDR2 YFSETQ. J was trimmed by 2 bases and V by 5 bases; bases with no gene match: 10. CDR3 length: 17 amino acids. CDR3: CASSPGTGDFGNQPQHF. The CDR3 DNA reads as TGCGCCAGCAGTCCCGGGACAGGGGATTTTGGCAATCAGCCCCAGCATTTT.

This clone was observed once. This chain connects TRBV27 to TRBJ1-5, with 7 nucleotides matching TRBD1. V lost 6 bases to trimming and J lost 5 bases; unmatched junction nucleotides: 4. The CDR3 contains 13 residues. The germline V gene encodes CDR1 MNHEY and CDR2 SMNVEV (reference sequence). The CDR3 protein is CASRDRMDQPQHF. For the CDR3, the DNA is TGTGCCAGCAGGGACAGGATGGATCAGCCCCAGCATTTT.

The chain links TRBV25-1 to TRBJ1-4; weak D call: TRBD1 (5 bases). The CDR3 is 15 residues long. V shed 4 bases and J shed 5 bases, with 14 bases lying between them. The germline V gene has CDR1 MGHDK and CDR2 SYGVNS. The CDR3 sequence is CASSGTGAGNEKLFF. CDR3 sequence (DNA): TGTGCCAGCAGTGGCACTGGGGCAGGGAATGAAAAACTGTTTTTT.

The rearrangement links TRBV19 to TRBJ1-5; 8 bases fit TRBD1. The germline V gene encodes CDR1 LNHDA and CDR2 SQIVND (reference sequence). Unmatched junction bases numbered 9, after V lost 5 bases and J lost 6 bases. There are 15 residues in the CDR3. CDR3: CASSPVAGGGQPQHF. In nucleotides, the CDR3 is TGTGCCAGTAGTCCTGTAGCAGGGGGCGGTCAGCCCCAGCATTTT.

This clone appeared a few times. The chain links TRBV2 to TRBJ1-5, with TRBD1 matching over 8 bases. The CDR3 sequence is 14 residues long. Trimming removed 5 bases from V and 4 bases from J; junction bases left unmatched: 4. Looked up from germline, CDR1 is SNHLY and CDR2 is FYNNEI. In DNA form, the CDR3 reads TGTGCCAGCAGTCCGGACAGGGAAAATCAGCCCCAGCATTTT. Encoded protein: CASSPDRENQPQHF.

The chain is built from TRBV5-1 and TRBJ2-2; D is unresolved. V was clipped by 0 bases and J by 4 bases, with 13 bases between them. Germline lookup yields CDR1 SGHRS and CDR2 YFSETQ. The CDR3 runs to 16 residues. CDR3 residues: CASSLEAVKGTGELFF. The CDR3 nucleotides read TGCGCCAGCAGCTTGGAGGCGGTTAAAGGCACCGGGGAGCTGTTTTTT.